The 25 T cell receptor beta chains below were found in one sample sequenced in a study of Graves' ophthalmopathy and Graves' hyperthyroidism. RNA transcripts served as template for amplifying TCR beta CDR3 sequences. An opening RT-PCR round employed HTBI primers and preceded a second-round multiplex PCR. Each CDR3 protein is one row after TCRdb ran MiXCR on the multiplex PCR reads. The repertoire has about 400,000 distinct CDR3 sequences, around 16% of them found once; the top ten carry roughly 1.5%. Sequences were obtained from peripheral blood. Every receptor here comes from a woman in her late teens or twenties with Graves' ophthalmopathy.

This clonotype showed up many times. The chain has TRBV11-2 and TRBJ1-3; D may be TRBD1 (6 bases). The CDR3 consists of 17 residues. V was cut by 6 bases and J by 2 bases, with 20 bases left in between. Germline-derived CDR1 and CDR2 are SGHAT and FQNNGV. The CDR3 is CASRSLMGAGAGNTIYF. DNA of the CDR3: TGTGCCAGCAGGAGCTTAATGGGGGCAGGGGCTGGAAACACCATATATTTT.

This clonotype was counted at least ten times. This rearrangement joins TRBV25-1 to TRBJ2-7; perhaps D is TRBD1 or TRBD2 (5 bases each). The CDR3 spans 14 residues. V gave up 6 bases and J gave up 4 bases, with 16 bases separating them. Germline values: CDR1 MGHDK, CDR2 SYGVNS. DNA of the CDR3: TGTGCCAGCAGCGACGGGGCAGGCTCTTACGAGCAGTACTTC. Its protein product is CASSDGAGSYEQYF.

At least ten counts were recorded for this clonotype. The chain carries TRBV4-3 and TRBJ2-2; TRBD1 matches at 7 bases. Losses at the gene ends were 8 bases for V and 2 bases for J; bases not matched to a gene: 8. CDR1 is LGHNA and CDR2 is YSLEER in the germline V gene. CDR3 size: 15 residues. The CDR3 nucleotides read TGCGCCAGCCGCCGGGACAGCCTTAACACCGGGGAGCTGTTTTTT. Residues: CASRRDSLNTGELFF.

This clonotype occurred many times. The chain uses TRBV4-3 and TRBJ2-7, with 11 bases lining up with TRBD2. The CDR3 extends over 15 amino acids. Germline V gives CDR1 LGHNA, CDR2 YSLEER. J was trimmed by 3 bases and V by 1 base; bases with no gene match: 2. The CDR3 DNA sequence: TGCGCCAGCAGCCAAGGACTAGCGGGGATCTACGAGCAGTACTTC. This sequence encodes CASSQGLAGIYEQYF.

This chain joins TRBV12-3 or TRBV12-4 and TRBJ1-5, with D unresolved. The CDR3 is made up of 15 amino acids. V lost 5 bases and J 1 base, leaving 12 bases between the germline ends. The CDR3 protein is CASSPEAASNQPQHF. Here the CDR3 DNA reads TGTGCCAGCAGTCCAGAGGCCGCGAGCAATCAGCCCCAGCATTTT.

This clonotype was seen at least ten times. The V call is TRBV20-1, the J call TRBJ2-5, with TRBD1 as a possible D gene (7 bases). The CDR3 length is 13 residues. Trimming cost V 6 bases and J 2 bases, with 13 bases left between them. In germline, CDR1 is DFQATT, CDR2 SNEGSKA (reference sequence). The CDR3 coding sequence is TGCAGTGCAGGGGGCGCGGGGCAAGAGACCCAGTACTTC. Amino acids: CSAGGAGQETQYF.

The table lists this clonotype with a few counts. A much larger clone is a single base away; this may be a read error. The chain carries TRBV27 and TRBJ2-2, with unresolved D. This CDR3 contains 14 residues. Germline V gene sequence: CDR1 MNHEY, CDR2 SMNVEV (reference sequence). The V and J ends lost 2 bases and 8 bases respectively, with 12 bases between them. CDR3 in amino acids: CASSLGSEVGELFF. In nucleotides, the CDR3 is TGTGCCAGCAGTTTAGGGTCCGAGGTGGGGGAGCTGTTTTTT.

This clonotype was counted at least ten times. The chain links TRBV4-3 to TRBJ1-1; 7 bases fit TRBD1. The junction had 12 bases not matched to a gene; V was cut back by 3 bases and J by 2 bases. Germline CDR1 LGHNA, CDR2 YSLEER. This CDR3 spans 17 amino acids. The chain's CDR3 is CASSQDPRQGPNTEAFF. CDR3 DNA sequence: TGCGCCAGCAGCCAGGATCCTCGACAGGGACCTAACACTGAAGCTTTCTTT.

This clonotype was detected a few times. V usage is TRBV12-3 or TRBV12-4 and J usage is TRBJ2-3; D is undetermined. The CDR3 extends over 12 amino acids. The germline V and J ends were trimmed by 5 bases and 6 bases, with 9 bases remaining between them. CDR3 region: CASSPLSDTQYF. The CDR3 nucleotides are TGTGCCAGCAGTCCATTGTCGGATACGCAGTATTTT.

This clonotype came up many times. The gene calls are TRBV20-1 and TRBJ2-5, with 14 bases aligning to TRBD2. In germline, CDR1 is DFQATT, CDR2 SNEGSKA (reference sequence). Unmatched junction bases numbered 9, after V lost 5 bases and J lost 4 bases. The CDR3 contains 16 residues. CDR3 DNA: TGCAGTGCTGGACTAGCGGGGGGTCCCCCAGGAGAGACCCAGTACTTC. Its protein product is CSAGLAGGPPGETQYF.

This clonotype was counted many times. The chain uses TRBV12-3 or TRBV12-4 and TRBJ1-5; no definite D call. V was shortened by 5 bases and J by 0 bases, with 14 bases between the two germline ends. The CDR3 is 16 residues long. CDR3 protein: CASSLFRLGSNQPQHF. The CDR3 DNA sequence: TGTGCCAGCAGTCTTTTCAGGTTAGGTAGCAATCAGCCCCAGCATTTT.

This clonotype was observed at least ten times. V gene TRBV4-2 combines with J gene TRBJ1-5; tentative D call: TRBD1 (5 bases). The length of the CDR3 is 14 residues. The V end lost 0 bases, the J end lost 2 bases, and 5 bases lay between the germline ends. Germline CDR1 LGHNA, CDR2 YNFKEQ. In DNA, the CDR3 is TGTGCCAGCAGCCAAGAGGGGGGCAATCAGCCCCAGCATTTT. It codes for CASSQEGGNQPQHF.

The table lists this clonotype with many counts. The CDR3 region is CASSYSIDRSSYEQYF. CDR3 nucleotides: TGTGCCAGCAGTTACTCGATCGACAGGAGCTCCTACGAGCAGTACTTC. J is TRBJ2-7 and V is TRBV6-5, with D perhaps matching TRBD1 (6 bases). Germline V CDR1 and CDR2: MNHEY, SVGAGI. The CDR3 consists of 16 residues. Trimming removed 0 bases at V and 0 bases at J, with 12 bases between.

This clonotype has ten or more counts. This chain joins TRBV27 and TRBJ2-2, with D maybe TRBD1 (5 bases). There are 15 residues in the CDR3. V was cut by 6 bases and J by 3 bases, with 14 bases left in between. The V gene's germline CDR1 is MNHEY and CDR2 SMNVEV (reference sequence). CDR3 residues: CASSHDRVDTGELFF. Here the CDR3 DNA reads TGTGCCAGCAGCCACGACAGAGTAGACACCGGGGAGCTGTTTTTT.

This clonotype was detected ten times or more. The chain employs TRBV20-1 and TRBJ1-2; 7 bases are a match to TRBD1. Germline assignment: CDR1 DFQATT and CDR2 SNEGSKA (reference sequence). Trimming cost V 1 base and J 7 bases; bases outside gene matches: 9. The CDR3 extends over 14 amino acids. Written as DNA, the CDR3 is TGCAGTGCTAGAGTCCTCAAGGCAGGGGGTGGCTACACCTTC. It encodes CSARVLKAGGGYTF.

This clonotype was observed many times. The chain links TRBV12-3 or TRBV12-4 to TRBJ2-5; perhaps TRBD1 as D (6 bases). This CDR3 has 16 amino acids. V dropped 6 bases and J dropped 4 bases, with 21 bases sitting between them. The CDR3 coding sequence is TGTGCCAGCAGCCCTACAGGGCAGGGAGTACGAGAGACCCAGTACTTC. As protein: CASSPTGQGVRETQYF.

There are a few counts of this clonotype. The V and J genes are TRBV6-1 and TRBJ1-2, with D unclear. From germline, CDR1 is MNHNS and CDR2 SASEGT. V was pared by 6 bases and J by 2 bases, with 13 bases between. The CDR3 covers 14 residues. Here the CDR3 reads CASRDPGGNYGYTF. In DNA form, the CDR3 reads TGTGCCAGCAGGGATCCTGGCGGGAACTATGGCTACACCTTC.

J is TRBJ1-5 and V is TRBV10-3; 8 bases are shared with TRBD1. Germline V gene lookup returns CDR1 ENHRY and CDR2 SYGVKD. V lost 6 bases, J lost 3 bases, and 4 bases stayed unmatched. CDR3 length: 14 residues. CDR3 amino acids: CAISRQGNNQPQHF. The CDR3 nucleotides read TGTGCCATCAGCCGACAGGGGAACAATCAGCCCCAGCATTTT.

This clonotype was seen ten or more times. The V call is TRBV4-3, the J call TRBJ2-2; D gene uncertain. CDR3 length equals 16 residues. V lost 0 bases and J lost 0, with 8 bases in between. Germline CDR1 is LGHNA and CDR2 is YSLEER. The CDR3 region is CASSQDLGSNTGELFF. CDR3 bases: TGCGCCAGCAGCCAAGATCTAGGCTCGAACACCGGGGAGCTGTTTTTT.

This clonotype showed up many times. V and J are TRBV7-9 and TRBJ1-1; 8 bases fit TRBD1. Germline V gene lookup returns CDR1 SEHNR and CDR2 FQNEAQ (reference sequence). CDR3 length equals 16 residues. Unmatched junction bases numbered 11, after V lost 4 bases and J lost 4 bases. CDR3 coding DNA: TGTGCCAGCAGCTCCCGGGACAGGAGGGCGGCCACTGAAGCTTTCTTT. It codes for CASSSRDRRAATEAFF.

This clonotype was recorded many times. Here the CDR3 DNA reads TGCAGCGTTGACCTCCCCCCAATGAACACTGAAGCTTTCTTT. Its protein product is CSVDLPPMNTEAFF. V and J are TRBV29-1 and TRBJ1-1; D is ambiguous. The V gene's germline CDR1 is SQVTM and CDR2 ANQGSEA. Trimming shortened V by 3 bases and J by 0 bases, and 11 bases separated the two germline ends. This CDR3 is 14 amino acids long.

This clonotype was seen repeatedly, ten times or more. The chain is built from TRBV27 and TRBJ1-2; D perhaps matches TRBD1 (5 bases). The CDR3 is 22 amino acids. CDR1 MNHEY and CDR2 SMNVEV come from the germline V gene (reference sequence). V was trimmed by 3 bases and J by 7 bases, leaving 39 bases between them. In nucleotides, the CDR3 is TGTGCCAGCAGTTTTTTAAGGACCGTCAGGGAGGGGATGCATATACTGGGCCGTGGCTACACCTTC. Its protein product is CASSFLRTVREGMHILGRGYTF.

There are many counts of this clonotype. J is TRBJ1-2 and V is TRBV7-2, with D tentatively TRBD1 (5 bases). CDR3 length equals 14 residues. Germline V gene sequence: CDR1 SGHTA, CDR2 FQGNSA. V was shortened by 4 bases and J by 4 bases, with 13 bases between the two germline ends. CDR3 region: CASSWGGGGYGYTF. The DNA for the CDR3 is TGTGCCAGCAGCTGGGGGGGGGGAGGCTATGGCTACACCTTC.

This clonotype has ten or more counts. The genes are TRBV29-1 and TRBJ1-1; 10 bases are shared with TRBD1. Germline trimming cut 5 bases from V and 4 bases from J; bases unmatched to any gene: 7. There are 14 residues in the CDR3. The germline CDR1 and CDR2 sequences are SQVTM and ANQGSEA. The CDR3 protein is CSVQTGGMSTEAFF. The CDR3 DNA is TGCAGCGTTCAGACAGGGGGCATGAGCACTGAAGCTTTCTTT.

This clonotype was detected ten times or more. The chain's CDR3 is CASTSLGDRRQETQYF. The CDR3 region has the DNA TGTGCCAGCACCTCTTTGGGTGACAGGCGCCAAGAGACCCAGTACTTC. This sequence joins TRBV6-2 or TRBV6-3 and TRBJ2-5; weak D call: TRBD1 (6 bases). Trimming removed 7 bases at V and 1 base at J, with 19 bases between. Germline CDR1 MNHEY, CDR2 SVGEGT. The CDR3 is 16 amino acids.